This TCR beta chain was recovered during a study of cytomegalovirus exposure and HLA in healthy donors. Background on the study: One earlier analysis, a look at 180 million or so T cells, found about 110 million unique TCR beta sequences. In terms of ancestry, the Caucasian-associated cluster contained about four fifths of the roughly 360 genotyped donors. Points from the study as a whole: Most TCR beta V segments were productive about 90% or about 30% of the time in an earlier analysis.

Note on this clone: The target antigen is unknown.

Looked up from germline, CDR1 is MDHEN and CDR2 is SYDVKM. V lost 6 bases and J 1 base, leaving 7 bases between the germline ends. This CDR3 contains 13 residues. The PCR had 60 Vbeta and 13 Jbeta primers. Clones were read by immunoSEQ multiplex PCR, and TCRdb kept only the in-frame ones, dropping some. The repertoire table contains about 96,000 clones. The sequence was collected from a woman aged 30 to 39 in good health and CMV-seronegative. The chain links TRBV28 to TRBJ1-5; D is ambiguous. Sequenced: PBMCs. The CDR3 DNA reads TGTGCCAGCAGCCTAGACAGCAATCAGCCCCAGCATTTT. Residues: CASSLDSNQPQHF.